These 30 T cell receptor beta chains came from one sample sequenced in a study of blood T cell repertoires in COVID-19. Measured with immunoSEQ multiplex PCR; TCRdb has only the in-frame clones, and not every one. The sample carries about 260,000 clones, approximately 86% recorded once. The material sequenced was peripheral blood. The receptors derive from a man aged 30-40 years with active or convalescent COVID-19.

The CDR3 DNA sequence: TGCGCCAGCAGCCCCTATTCGGGGGGAAGTGAAAAACTGTTTTTT. This gives the protein CASSPYSGGSEKLFF. The V gene is TRBV5-1, the J gene TRBJ1-4, with D perhaps TRBD1 (5 bases). Germline V gives CDR1 SGHRS, CDR2 YFSETQ. This CDR3 comprises 15 residues. Trimming removed 4 bases at V and 7 bases at J, with 17 bases between.

The chain recombines TRBV4-3 with TRBJ2-3; 12 bases match TRBD2. CDR3 length equals 16 residues. CDR1 LGHNA and CDR2 YSLEER come from the germline V gene. V lost 4 bases and J lost 1; bases outside the gene matches: 3. The CDR3 bases are TGCGCCAGCAGCCCCCGACTAGCGGGGGGCACAGATACGCAGTATTTT. Translating it yields CASSPRLAGGTDTQYF.

There are a few counts of this clone. The chain couples TRBV28 to TRBJ1-3; D unresolved. This CDR3 comprises 14 residues. Trimming shortened V by 7 bases and J by 1 base, and 11 bases separated the two germline ends. Germline V gives CDR1 MDHEN, CDR2 SYDVKM. CDR3 residues: CASIEAISGNTIYF. DNA for the CDR3: TGTGCCAGCATTGAGGCGATTTCTGGAAACACCATATATTTT.

J is TRBJ1-1 and V is TRBV28; D uncertain. The germline gives CDR1 MDHEN, CDR2 SYDVKM. Trimming pared 7 bases from V and 1 base from J, leaving 13 bases between. CDR3 length equals 14 residues. CDR3 loop: CASTLFRGNTEAFF. As DNA, the CDR3 is TGTGCCAGCACCCTCTTTAGAGGGAACACTGAAGCTTTCTTT.

V and J are TRBV3-1 (or the pseudogene TRBV3-2) and TRBJ1-3, with TRBD1 matching over 9 bases. The J segment lost 3 bases and the V segment lost 1 base, leaving 7 bases of the junction unmatched. CDR3 length: 17 residues. Looked up from germline, CDR1 is LGHDT and CDR2 is YNNKEL (reference sequence). The CDR3 nucleotides read TGTGCCAGCAGCCAAGCCACAGGGGGCGGAGGTGGAAACACCATATATTTT. This sequence encodes CASSQATGGGGGNTIYF.

The chain recombines TRBV5-4 with TRBJ2-2; 7 nucleotides align to TRBD1. Trimming cost V 3 bases and J 3 bases; bases outside gene matches: 2. This CDR3 is built from 14 residues. Germline CDR1 reads SGHNT; CDR2 reads YYREEE (reference sequence). Here the CDR3 reads CASSYRGYTGELFF. CDR3 DNA: TGTGCCAGCAGCTACAGGGGCTACACCGGGGAGCTGTTTTTT.

In this sample, this clone turned up a few times. J is TRBJ1-6 and V is TRBV2, with 9 bases fitting TRBD1. V trimming: 8 bases; J trimming: 13 bases; junction bases outside the gene matches: 15. The CDR3 sequence is 15 residues long. Germline V gives CDR1 SNHLY, CDR2 FYNNEI. CDR3 coding DNA: TGTGCCAGCCGTAAGGACAGGGGACAGTCGGGGCCCCTCCACTTT. Translated: CASRKDRGQSGPLHF.

The gene calls are TRBV29-1 and TRBJ2-3; 8 positions agree with TRBD2. CDR3 length: 12 amino acids. Losses at the gene ends were 5 bases for V and 6 bases for J; bases not matched to a gene: 4. Germline CDR1 and CDR2: SQVTM and ANQGSEA. CDR3 nucleotide sequence: TGCAGCGTTACGGGGGGGGAGGATACGCAGTATTTT. Translation gives CSVTGGEDTQYF.

This clone has just a few counts. The rearrangement uses TRBV7-2 and TRBJ1-1; 7 nucleotides agree with TRBD1. The CDR3 length is 15 residues. Germline V gene data show CDR1 as SGHTA and CDR2 as FQGNSA. V was pared by 5 bases and J by 1 base, with 7 bases of the junction left unmatched. The CDR3 loop is CASSRTTGRNTEAFF. The CDR3 DNA is TGTGCCAGCAGCCGGACGACAGGGAGGAACACTGAAGCTTTCTTT.

The genes are TRBV7-3 and TRBJ1-2; maybe TRBD1 (5 bases). The V end was cut by 2 bases, the J end by 3 bases, with 10 bases between. CDR3 size: 14 residues. Germline V gene sequence: CDR1 SGHTA, CDR2 FQGTGA. The CDR3 DNA reads TGTGCCAGCAGCTTAGAGGCGACAGACTATGGCTACACCTTC. This encodes CASSLEATDYGYTF.

The chain combines TRBV27 with TRBJ2-2; no clear D. The V gene's germline CDR1 is MNHEY and CDR2 SMNVEV (reference sequence). Trimming pared 3 bases from V and 2 bases from J, leaving 7 bases between. The CDR3 sequence is 14 residues long. The CDR3 coding sequence is TGTGCCAGCAGTTTTGACTTTAACACCGGGGAGCTGTTTTTT. Its protein product is CASSFDFNTGELFF.

A single count supports this clone. The V gene is TRBV29-1, the J gene TRBJ2-2; 7 bases align to TRBD1. V dropped 1 base and J dropped 4; count of bases not matched to a gene: 12. Germline values: CDR1 SQVTM, CDR2 ANQGSEA. CDR3 length: 17 residues. The CDR3 protein is CSVEGGYTGAGTGELFF. CDR3 DNA: TGCAGCGTTGAAGGGGGATACACAGGGGCGGGCACCGGGGAGCTGTTTTTT.

The V call is TRBV6-5, the J call TRBJ1-4, with D possibly TRBD1 on 5 matching bases. Trimming pared 6 bases from V and 6 bases from J, leaving 17 bases between. The CDR3 totals 15 residues. CDR1 is MNHEY and CDR2 is SVGAGI in the germline V gene. CDR3 nucleotide sequence: TGTGCCAGCAGAGCCCTGGGACTTGGGGATGAAAAACTGTTTTTT. It is translated as CASRALGLGDEKLFF.

The chain uses TRBV19 and TRBJ2-1, with 16 bases aligning to TRBD2. The CDR3 sequence is 18 residues long. V dropped 5 bases and J dropped 7; count of bases not matched to a gene: 11. Germline V CDR1 and CDR2: LNHDA, SQIVND (reference sequence). The CDR3 DNA follows: TGTGCCAGTAGTTTCTCGGGACTAGCGGGGGGGCCGAGGAATGAGCAGTTCTTC. Translation: CASSFSGLAGGPRNEQFF.

V usage is TRBV7-9 and J usage is TRBJ2-7; 7 nucleotides match TRBD1. V was pared by 9 bases and J by 2 bases, with 4 bases of the junction left unmatched. From germline, CDR1 is SEHNR and CDR2 FQNEAQ (reference sequence). The CDR3 sequence is 12 residues long. The CDR3 region has the DNA TGTGCCAGTGGGACAGTCACCTACGAGCAGTACTTC. Protein sequence: CASGTVTYEQYF.

The V and J genes are TRBV3-1 (or the pseudogene TRBV3-2) and TRBJ1-5; D unresolved. The germline gives CDR1 LGHDT, CDR2 YNNKEL (reference sequence). The length of the CDR3 is 13 residues. V was trimmed by 3 bases and J by 4 bases, leaving 7 bases between them. The CDR3, as DNA: TGTGCCAGCAGCCAGGCTAGAAATCAGCCCCAGCATTTT. Its translation is CASSQARNQPQHF.

The rearrangement links TRBV18 to TRBJ2-7; 10 bases are shared with TRBD1. The ends lost 4 bases at V and 12 bases at J; junction bases unmatched: 9. This CDR3 has 13 amino acids. The germline V gene has CDR1 KGHSH and CDR2 LQKENI. DNA for the CDR3: TGTGCCAGCTCACTGGGACAGGGGTATGATCGGTACTTC. Its protein is CASSLGQGYDRYF.

The genes are TRBV11-2 and TRBJ1-2, with no clear D. V lost 5 bases and J lost 6, with 16 bases in between. CDR3 size: 14 residues. Germline V gives CDR1 SGHAT, CDR2 FQNNGV. CDR3 amino acids: CASSPGSFSDGYTF. The CDR3, as DNA: TGTGCCAGCAGCCCCGGGTCTTTTTCAGATGGCTACACCTTC.

The chain uses TRBV7-9 and TRBJ1-1; no clear D. The germline gives CDR1 SEHNR, CDR2 FQNEAQ (reference sequence). CDR3 length equals 13 residues. Trimming stripped 2 bases from V and 3 bases from J, with 7 bases between. The CDR3 coding sequence is TGTGCCAGCAGCTTAATCGGTTACACTGAAGCTTTCTTT. This translates into CASSLIGYTEAFF.

This clone occurred once. The V gene is TRBV5-1, the J gene TRBJ1-6; D is uncertain. Trimming left V 1 base short and J 8 bases short, with 10 bases between. The CDR3 consists of 14 residues. CDR1 and CDR2 (germline): SGHRS, YFSETQ. CDR3 nucleotides: TGCGCCAGCAGCTTGAGAGGGATGGATTCACCCCTCCACTTT. Amino acid sequence: CASSLRGMDSPLHF.

The V call is TRBV19, the J call TRBJ1-1; no clear D. The CDR3 covers 16 residues. Germline V gives CDR1 LNHDA, CDR2 SQIVND (reference sequence). V lost 0 bases and J lost 2, with 13 bases in between. DNA for the CDR3: TGTGCCAGTAGTATAGATCCTCGGGGTAGAAACACTGAAGCTTTCTTT. It is translated as CASSIDPRGRNTEAFF. The full variable domain, rest sourced from reference TRBV19 and TRBJ1-1, is DGGITQSPKYLFRKEGQNVTLSCEQNLNHDAMYWYRQDPGQGLRLIYYSQIVNDFQKGDIAEGYSVSREKKESFPLTVTSAQKNPTAFYLCASSIDPRGRNTEAFFGQGTRLTVV.

The J gene is TRBJ1-1, the V gene TRBV4-2; a possible D gene is TRBD1 (5 bases). There are 13 residues in the CDR3. Germline CDR1 and CDR2: LGHNA and YNFKEQ. With 4 bases removed from V and 4 bases from J, the gap between germline ends came to 10 bases. CDR3 residues: CASSPQGPTEAFF. Here the CDR3 DNA reads TGTGCCAGCAGCCCGCAGGGCCCCACTGAAGCTTTCTTT.

The chain carries TRBV3-1 (or the pseudogene TRBV3-2) and TRBJ1-3, with TRBD1 matching over 7 bases. The V segment lost 1 base and the J segment 5 bases; nucleotides outside the gene matches: 5. This CDR3 spans 15 amino acids. Per the germline V gene, CDR1 is LGHDT and CDR2 is YNNKEL (reference sequence). CDR3 bases: TGTGCCAGCAGCCAAGGGACAGGCTTCAGAAACACCATATATTTT. It is translated as CASSQGTGFRNTIYF.

This clone was picked up one time. For the CDR3, the DNA is TGTGCCAGCTCTCGGATGGGGCGGGGAAATGCCCCTAAGTACTTC. The encoded protein is CASSRMGRGNAPKYF. This chain joins TRBV18 and TRBJ2-5, with D possibly matching TRBD2 (6 bases). The germline V and J ends were trimmed by 6 bases and 12 bases, with 26 bases remaining between them. CDR3 length equals 15 residues. Per germline, CDR1 KGHSH and CDR2 LQKENI.

This sequence joins TRBV5-8 and TRBJ2-7; TRBD1 matches at 10 bases. V shed 1 base, J shed 4 bases, and the junction held 5 bases outside the gene matches. The germline V gene has CDR1 SGHTS and CDR2 YDEGEE. CDR3 size: 15 residues. The CDR3 sequence: CASSLRRDRGYEQYF. The CDR3 coding sequence is TGTGCCAGCAGCTTGCGCCGGGACAGGGGTTACGAGCAGTACTTC.

This rearrangement joins TRBV3-1 (or the pseudogene TRBV3-2) to TRBJ2-3; D may be TRBD2 (6 bases). Germline CDR1 is LGHDT and CDR2 is YNNKEL (reference sequence). The CDR3 is 16 residues long. The germline V and J ends were trimmed by 6 bases and 6 bases, with 22 bases remaining between them. CDR3 residues: CASRSLGGESGDTQYF. In nucleotides, the CDR3 is TGTGCCAGCAGGTCACTGGGAGGAGAAAGCGGGGATACGCAGTATTTT.

The chain recombines TRBV7-6 with TRBJ2-2, with 10 bases aligning to TRBD2. The CDR3 sequence is 15 residues long. Unmatched junction bases numbered 7, after V lost 5 bases and J lost 7 bases. Germline values: CDR1 SGHVS, CDR2 FNYEAQ. The CDR3 reads CASSRAGTSVGELFF. Here the CDR3 DNA reads TGTGCCAGCAGCAGAGCCGGGACTAGCGTCGGGGAGCTGTTTTTT.

The rearrangement uses TRBV18 and TRBJ1-2; 11 positions match TRBD1. In germline, CDR1 is KGHSH, CDR2 LQKENI. CDR3 length: 13 residues. V lost 4 bases, J lost 8 bases, and 3 bases stayed unmatched. The CDR3 loop is CASSRDRGSGYTF. DNA of the CDR3: TGTGCCAGCTCACGGGACAGGGGGAGCGGCTACACCTTC.

This clone appeared once. The chain uses TRBV2 and TRBJ1-4; 8 positions match TRBD1. V lost 6 bases and J lost 7; bases outside the gene matches: 4. The CDR3 sequence is 13 residues long. The germline V gene has CDR1 SNHLY and CDR2 FYNNEI. This CDR3 is CASSWTGFEKLFF. CDR3 in DNA: TGTGCCAGCAGCTGGACAGGGTTTGAAAAACTGTTTTTT.

This chain connects TRBV27 to TRBJ1-4; 9 bases fit TRBD1. V lost 5 bases and J lost 5; bases outside the gene matches: 9. Per the germline V gene, CDR1 is MNHEY and CDR2 is SMNVEV (reference sequence). The CDR3 is made up of 16 amino acids. The CDR3 loop is CASSPRTGDVNEKLFF. The CDR3 DNA reads TGTGCCAGCAGTCCGCGGACAGGGGATGTAAATGAAAAACTGTTTTTT.